The T cell receptor (beta chain) described here comes from a study of cytomegalovirus exposure and HLA in healthy donors (TCRdb year 2017). About the study as a whole: According to an earlier analysis of around 600 of the donors, some 180 million T cells yielded some 120 million unique TCR beta sequences and about 300 Gb of sequence data. Around 320 gigabases of sequencing data and approximately 85 million unique TCR sequences were included in an early release covering roughly 600 HLA-typed donors. Of the 398 genotyped donors, over 80% were placed in the genetic ancestry cluster associated with self-reported Caucasian donors. The study was designed to test whether signatures of past pathogen exposure could be identified by cataloging public T cell receptors. The study profiled the T cell repertoires of under 850 subjects by immunosequencing and related them to cytomegalovirus serostatus. Along with the roughly 710-subject first cohort, a separate validation cohort of over a hundred different subjects was used. High-throughput TCR immunosequencing, statistical association of individual TCRs with disease status, and machine learning were combined to predict cytomegalovirus infection status. In a later analysis, previously published TCR beta repertoires from 600 to 850 donors were re-analyzed and high-resolution HLA genotyping was added so that TCR occurrence patterns could be studied. In the later analysis, no new phenotypic data were used to find candidate immune exposures; instead, reliance was placed on TCR beta sequences and their occurrence across donors. An earlier analysis of about 600 of the donors used high-throughput TCR beta sequencing to judge whether each TCR beta V gene segment behaved as functional or pseudogenic. Donor age, sex, ethnicity and CMV serostatus were collected together with the repertoire data. A later genetic analysis took genome-wide SNP genotypes for about 65% of the 666 donors and used that subset as a discovery cohort. All discovery cohort repertoires had been generated using a single sequencing platform. HLA typing included class I and class II loci at four-digit resolution. The number of typed donors differed by locus: about 620-640 for A, B, C, DRB1 and DQB1; some 500 for DQA1; over 600 for DPA1; and some 430 for DPB1. Several DR-DQ haplotypes were treated as single units for association and clustering because of strong linkage in the cohort. Across approximately 400 genotyped donors of the cohort, an average of 235,054 unique TCR beta nucleotide sequences per donor were sequenced, and roughly 17% of those sequences were non-productive. Study-level results and caveats: A further reported finding was that TCR beta sequences accurately predicted the HLA-A and HLA-B alleles for most subjects in the first cohort. Correlated functional status among segregating V segments might be attributable to linkage disequilibrium, but an unknown experimental factor could not be ruled out. In a later analysis, most CMV-associated TCR beta chains were found to appear HLA-restricted, with HLA associations seemingly driven largely by CMV exposure. Because HLA typing was missing for some donors at each locus, association tests included only the typed subset. In a later genetic analysis, a missense DCLRE1C variant was associated with V-gene and J-gene trimming of TCR beta chains, and the association was replicated in an independent cohort. Immune exposure information for the cohort was limited to CMV serostatus. In an earlier analysis of a few hundred of the donors, most TCR beta V segments were observed in productive rearrangements about 90% or about 30% of the time, broadly matching IMGT annotations. This cohort had only TCR beta chains sequenced, and the lack of alpha or paired-chain data limited which features could be detected. A later analysis reported that several top co-occurrence clusters appeared linked to parvovirus B19, influenza, CMV and Epstein-Barr virus. In a later analysis, about 17,000 TCR beta sequences were associated with specific HLA alleles at a false discovery rate of 0.05. While some public TCRs were present in many individuals, most TCR sequences turned up only very rarely across donors. A few of the identified cytomegalovirus-associated TCR beta chains were confirmed in vitro to be specific for cytomegalovirus antigens. Compared with the roughly 670-donor mean, donors in an Asian-associated ancestry cluster had fewer N-insertions in productive TCRs, according to a later genetic analysis. Strong co-occurrence of HLA alleles, especially DR and DQ, made assigning TCR associations to individual alleles difficult. Because the 87-base-pair reads could not distinguish some IMGT-functional V segments, including TRBV6-2 and TRBV6-3, those segments were excluded. About 17 rarely observed V segments, including chromosome 9 orphons, were excluded from the earlier analysis of some 590 of the donors because counts were too low. In a later analysis, the rate of TCR association differed among HLA loci, with DRB1 alleles having the most associated TCRs and HLA-C alleles having the fewest. In the study, some 180 TCR beta chains were listed as associated with cytomegalovirus. The classifier was reported to diagnose cytomegalovirus status with high specificity and sensitivity in both the original and validation cohorts. A cluster of highly shared sequence variants was judged likely to represent a technical artifact of the sequencing pipeline. According to the authors, the approach could potentially be generalized to other disease states and immunological phenotypes. Sequencing depth was assumed to be roughly uniform across donors in the presence/absence analyses, though that assumption may not hold. In a later analysis, HLA-associated TCR beta chains were found to be more clonally expanded and to have lower generation probabilities than equally common non-associated chains.

This clone has a single count. Its antigen specificity is not known. No base quality information exists; no much larger clone differs at one position. Trimming at the junction amounts to 4 bases on V and 6 bases on J, and the germline ends lie 17 bases apart. As encoded in the germline V gene (reference sequence), CDR1 is GTSNPN while CDR2 is SVGIG. The CDR3 spans 14 residues, from the cysteine through the phenylalanine. This entry keeps only the CDR3 DNA: 42 bases, framed from base 1. Receptors were amplified or captured by the immunoSEQ multiplex PCR assay. A mixture of 60 forward primers for TCR Vbeta segments and 13 reverse primers for TCR Jbeta segments was used in the multiplex PCR. A multiplex PCR assay on genomic DNA amplified the CDR3 region of rearranged TCR beta genes. On the Illumina HiSeq System, the amplified TCR beta libraries were sequenced as 87-base-pair reads. The paper's data handling went like this. In a later analysis, tens of millions of unique TCR beta chains were counted across the 500 to 700 repertoires, and roughly 11 million of these chains were shared by at least two donors. To remove PCR and sequencing errors, raw reads were error-corrected and collapsed into unique sequences using a nearest-neighbor algorithm that merged closely related sequences. CDR3 sequences were aligned to IMGT reference sequences to assign V, D and J gene segments. For a sequence to be retained, a match of at least six nucleotides to both a V gene segment and a J gene segment was required. Rearrangements were classified as productive when the CDR3 lacked stop codons and remained in frame with V and J, and all other rearrangements were classified as non-productive. Following IMGT convention, CDR3 was defined as the stretch from the second conserved V-encoded cysteine to the conserved J-encoded phenylalanine. In an earlier analysis of 500 to 650 of the donors, sequences lacking an unambiguous match to a single V gene segment were excluded. In an earlier analysis of about 590 of the donors, a V segment was called functional when productive rearrangements were above 56.7%, and segregating when the standard deviation between donors exceeded 5%. To diagnose cytomegalovirus status from the catalog of TCR beta chain sequences, a statistical classification framework was built. In a later analysis, TCR nucleotide sequences were compared against IMGT/GENE-DB human TR gene sequences so that V and J genes could be assigned. In a later analysis, CDR3 sequences and most-parsimonious VDJ recombination scenarios were assigned using the TCRdist pipeline. A later analysis defined each TCR beta chain by its CDR3 amino acid sequence plus V-gene family, and excluded reads lacking a unique V-gene family. To address suspected cross-contamination and a sequencing artifact, a later analysis removed several hundred highly shared, low-generation-probability nucleotide sequences. In a later analysis, a clonal expansion index for each public chain was calculated from normalized within-repertoire ranks of inferred template counts. A later analysis computed generation probabilities with a VDJ recombination model fitted to out-of-frame rearrangements, and checked the results against IGoR. A later analysis scored TCR-TCR, TCR-HLA and TCR-CMV co-occurrence with hypergeometric tests, applying a repertoire-size bias correction to TCR pairs. To estimate false discovery rates, a later analysis permuted the HLA or CMV assignments 20 times. In a later analysis, co-occurring TCRs were grouped with DBSCAN, and TCRdist sequence similarity was added when clustering was performed within HLA-allele-positive subsets. For co-occurrence clustering, repertoires with fewer than 30,000 or more than 120,000 public chains were excluded, along with roughly 5 repertoires with anomalous nucleotide sharing. Held by TCRdb, this immuneACCESS table contains in-frame sequences only and omits some clones. Under half of the omission traces to an unresolved V gene where checked; the cause of the rest is unknown. From that table come the V and J calls and clone size; the DNA was used to work out D and trimming. This sample holds about 180,000 clones; around 74% were observed only once. The ten largest clonotypes hold about 3% of the sample.

The cohort comprised 666 healthy bone marrow donors. At the time of sampling, all cohort members were nominally healthy, though unrecorded immune exposures were likely present. The donor was CMV seronegative and belonged to the group of 352 seronegative cohort members. A peripheral blood sample was provided by each donor, and peripheral blood mononuclear cells were used for TCR beta sequencing. Genomic DNA extraction from the blood cell samples was performed with the Qiagen DNeasy Blood Extraction Kit. In this chain, TRBV30 is recombined with TRBJ2-3; matching of 7 bases hints at TRBD2 as the D gene. The source is a male donor in good health and CMV-seronegative. The material sequenced was PBMCs. The DNA is as follows: TGTGCCTGGAATTTCGGGGGGCTGGGGGATACGCAGTATTTT. Translated, this is CAWNFGGLGDTQYF.